A selection of T cell receptor beta chains follows, all from one sample in a study of T cells in Graves' hyperthyroidism and ophthalmopathy. TCRdb ran MiXCR on the multiplex PCR reads and lists one entry per CDR3 protein. Here the sample spans hundreds of thousands of distinct CDR3 sequences, more than 12% being singletons. The specimen was blood. The receptors originated from a woman between 50 and 59 years old with Graves' ophthalmopathy. CDR3s include the opening cysteine and the closing phenylalanine or tryptophan. The order of the fields is J gene, clone size, D gene, V gene, CDR3 DNA, CDR3 protein. A D gene is named only where the DNA matches it firmly. Clone size is not always given. Where it is, it says once, few, many or a class for expanded clones.

J: TRBJ2-5; size: .; D: TRBD1; V: TRBV20-1; DNA: TGCAGTGCTAGACTGGACAGGGAAAGGGAGACCCAGTACTTC; CDR3: CSARLDRERETQYF
J: TRBJ2-2; size: many; D: .; V: TRBV9; DNA: TGTGCCAGCAGCGTAGAGGGCCTCTACACCGGGGAGCTGTTTTTT; CDR3: CASSVEGLYTGELFF
J: TRBJ1-1; size: .; D: .; V: TRBV25-1; DNA: TGTGCCAGCAGTGAATTTGGATGGAGGGGCACCCTGACGAACACTGAAGCTTTCTTT; CDR3: CASSEFGWRGTLTNTEAFF
J: TRBJ2-2; size: many; D: .; V: TRBV6-1; DNA: TGTGCCAGCATCCAGGGGACCGGGGAGCTGTTTTTT; CDR3: CASIQGTGELFF
J: TRBJ2-7; size: many; D: TRBD2; V: TRBV5-1; DNA: TGCGCCAGCAGTGGACTAGCGGGAGATTCGGGGGCCTACGAGCAGTACTTC; CDR3: CASSGLAGDSGAYEQYF
J: TRBJ2-7; size: .; D: TRBD2; V: TRBV7-2; DNA: TGTGCCAGCAGCTTTGGGACTACTCACTACGAGCAGTACTTC; CDR3: CASSFGTTHYEQYF
J: TRBJ2-1; size: few; D: .; V: TRBV5-1; DNA: TGCGCCAGCAGCTTGGAAGGGGGAGTGCATGAGCAGTTCTTC; CDR3: CASSLEGGVHEQFF
J: TRBJ2-3; size: .; D: TRBD2; V: TRBV25-1; DNA: TGTGCCAGCAGTGAATATGGGACTAGCGGGAGCCCCACAGATACGCAGTATTTT; CDR3: CASSEYGTSGSPTDTQYF
J: TRBJ1-2; size: many; D: TRBD1; V: TRBV11-2; DNA: TGTGCCAGCAGCCCGTTTCCCGGACAGGGGGCTTATGGCTACACCTTC; CDR3: CASSPFPGQGAYGYTF
J: TRBJ2-1; size: .; D: .; V: TRBV5-1; DNA: TGCGCCAGCAGCGCAGACCCATCCTACAATGAGCAGTTCTTC; CDR3: CASSADPSYNEQFF
J: TRBJ2-7; size: .; D: .; V: TRBV29-1; DNA: TGCAGCGTTGAAGGGCGTAGTGAACACTCCTACGAGCAGTACTTC; CDR3: CSVEGRSEHSYEQYF
J: TRBJ1-5; size: .; D: .; V: TRBV24-1; DNA: TGTGCCACCAGTGATTTGGGCGCGGAAAAGCCCCAGCATTTT; CDR3: CATSDLGAEKPQHF
J: TRBJ1-5; size: many; D: .; V: TRBV27; DNA: TGTGCCAGCGCCCCGGGACTGCTCAATCAGCCCCAGCATTTT; CDR3: CASAPGLLNQPQHF
J: TRBJ2-7; size: .; D: TRBD2; V: TRBV18; DNA: TGTGCCAGCACTAGCGGGATCGACGAGCAGTACTTC; CDR3: CASTSGIDEQYF
J: TRBJ2-5; size: many; D: TRBD1; V: TRBV12-3/TRBV12-4; DNA: TGTGCCAGCAGTGGGGACAGGGGTCGGGAGACCCAGTACTTC; CDR3: CASSGDRGRETQYF
J: TRBJ2-2; size: many; D: .; V: TRBV28; DNA: TGTGCCAGCAGTTGGCGCGGACCCGGGGAGCTGTTTTTT; CDR3: CASSWRGPGELFF
J: TRBJ2-5; size: many; D: TRBD1; V: TRBV7-2; DNA: TGTGCCAGCAGCTTAAGACAGGGCTGGGAGACCCAGTACTTC; CDR3: CASSLRQGWETQYF
J: TRBJ1-6; size: many; D: .; V: TRBV12-3/TRBV12-4; DNA: TGTGCCAGCAGGTACAGACAACTCGATAATTCACCCCTCCACTTT; CDR3: CASRYRQLDNSPLHF